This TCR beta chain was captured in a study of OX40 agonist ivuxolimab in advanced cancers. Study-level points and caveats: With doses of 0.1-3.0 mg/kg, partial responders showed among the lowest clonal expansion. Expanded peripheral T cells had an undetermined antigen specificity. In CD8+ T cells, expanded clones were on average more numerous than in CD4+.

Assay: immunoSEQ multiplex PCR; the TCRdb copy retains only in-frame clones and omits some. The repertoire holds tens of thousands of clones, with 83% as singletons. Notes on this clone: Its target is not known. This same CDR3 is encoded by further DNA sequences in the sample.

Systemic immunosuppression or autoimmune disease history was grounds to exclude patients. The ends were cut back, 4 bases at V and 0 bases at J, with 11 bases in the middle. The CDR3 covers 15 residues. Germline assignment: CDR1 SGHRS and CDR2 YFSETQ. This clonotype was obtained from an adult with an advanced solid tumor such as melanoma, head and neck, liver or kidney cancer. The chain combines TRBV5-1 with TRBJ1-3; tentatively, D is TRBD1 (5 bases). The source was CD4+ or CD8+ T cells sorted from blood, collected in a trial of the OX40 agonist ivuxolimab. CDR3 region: CASSRDSDSGNTIYF. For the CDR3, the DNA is TGCGCCAGCAGCCGCGACAGCGACTCTGGAAACACCATATATTTT. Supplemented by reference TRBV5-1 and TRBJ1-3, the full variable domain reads KAGVTQTPRYLIKTRGQQVTLSCSPISGHRSVSWYQQTPGQGLQFLFEYFSETQRNKGNFPGRFSGRQFSNSRSEMNVSTLELGDSALYLCASSRDSDSGNTIYFGEGSWLTVV.